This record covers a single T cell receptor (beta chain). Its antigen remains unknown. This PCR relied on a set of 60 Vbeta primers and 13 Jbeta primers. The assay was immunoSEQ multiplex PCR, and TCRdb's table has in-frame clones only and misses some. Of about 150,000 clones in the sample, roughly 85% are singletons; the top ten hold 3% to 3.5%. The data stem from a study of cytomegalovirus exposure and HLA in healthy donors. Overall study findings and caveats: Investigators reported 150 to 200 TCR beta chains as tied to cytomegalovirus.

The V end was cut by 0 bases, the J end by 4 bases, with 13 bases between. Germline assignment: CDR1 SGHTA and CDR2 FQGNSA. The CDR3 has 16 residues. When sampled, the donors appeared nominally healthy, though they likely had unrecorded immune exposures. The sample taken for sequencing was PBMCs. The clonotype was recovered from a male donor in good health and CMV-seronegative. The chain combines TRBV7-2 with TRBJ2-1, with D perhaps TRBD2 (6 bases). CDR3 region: CASSLAGGGNYNEQFF. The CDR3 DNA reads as TGTGCCAGCAGCTTAGCTGGGGGAGGAAATTACAATGAGCAGTTCTTC.